These 10 T cell receptor beta chains came from one sample sequenced in a study of tumor-infiltrating lymphocytes in primary liver carcinoma. Making TCR beta cDNA involved 400 to 600 ng total RNA and a constant-region primer. Nested multiplex PCR, run for three rounds with slightly modified ARM-PCR, yielded TCR beta libraries. A C-beta reverse primer and TRBV1-TRBV30 forward primers served in each of the first two PCR rounds, at approximately 10 cycles apiece. MiXCR was run by TCRdb on the multiplex PCR reads, yielding one entry per CDR3 protein. This sample carries about 120,000 distinct CDR3 sequences, roughly 75% of them seen once, and the ten largest clones take 8.1%. Bulk tissue was left unsorted, and RNA and DNA were co-extracted from about 20-30 mg of it. The sequenced material came from tumor-adjacent normal liver tissue. Every receptor here comes from a woman in her fifties or sixties with primary liver carcinoma and hepatitis B virus infection.

This clonotype was seen ten or more times. The genes are TRBV29-1 and TRBJ1-1; the match to TRBD1 covers 7 bases. The CDR3 is made up of 13 amino acids. From germline, CDR1 is SQVTM and CDR2 ANQGSEA. V shed 6 bases, J shed 4 bases, and the junction held 8 bases outside the gene matches. CDR3 region: CSVLGGGITEAFF. CDR3 coding DNA: TGCAGCGTCCTAGGGGGCGGGATCACTGAAGCTTTCTTT.

Of note for this clonotype: Since a much larger clone is just one base distant, this may be a read error. The chain joins TRBV7-9 to TRBJ2-1; D call uncertain. The CDR3 consists of 15 residues. Between the trimmed V and J ends, which lost 5 bases and 1 base, there was a span of 12 bases. Germline V gene data show CDR1 as SEHNR and CDR2 as FQNEAQ (reference sequence). As DNA, the CDR3 is TGTGCCAGCAGCGGTGCAGATGATTCCTACAATGAGCAGTTCTTC. Its protein is CASSGADDSYNEQFF.

Comment on this clonotype: The conserved closing phenylalanine or tryptophan is absent in this CDR3, likely reflecting a read error. V usage is TRBV5-3 and J usage is TRBJ2-3, with unresolved D. TRBV5-3 is designated an ORF whose function remains uncertain. The CDR3 sequence is 17 residues long. CDR3 loop: CARNLATEEILTDTQYY. CDR3 in DNA: TGTGCCAGAAACTTGGCTACCGAAGAAATCCTTACAGATACGCAGTATTAT.

This clonotype was observed many times. The V gene is TRBV29-1, the J gene TRBJ2-1, with TRBD2 as a possible D gene (6 bases). The V gene's germline CDR1 is SQVTM and CDR2 ANQGSEA. The V gene lost 5 bases and the J gene lost 5 bases, with 10 bases spanning the gap. The CDR3 extends over 12 amino acids. CDR3 protein: CSVRGFNNEQFF. CDR3 DNA: TGCAGCGTTCGGGGGTTCAACAATGAGCAGTTCTTC.

The count of this clonotype is one. One junction end does not reproduce the germline sequence, and a read error may be involved. The gene calls are TRBV11-2 and TRBJ2-5, with D perhaps TRBD2 (5 bases). Germline values: CDR1 SGHAT, CDR2 FQNNGV. CDR3 length: 16 amino acids. The CDR3 nucleotides read TGTGCCAGCAGCCTAGATCTGGGGAGTAGCGAAGAGACCCAGTACTTC. Protein sequence: CASSLDLGSSEETQYF.

As to this clonotype: Possible read error: a much larger clone is one base away. V and J are TRBV28 and TRBJ2-3; TRBD1 matches at 7 bases. Germline CDR1 and CDR2: MDHEN and SYDVKM. The CDR3 is 14 residues long. CDR3 DNA: TGTGCCAGCAGTTTAATCCCCGACAGGGAAACGCATTATTTT. Amino acid sequence: CASSLIPDRETHYF.

This clonotype came up a few times. Just one base apart from a much larger clone, this may be a read error. V gene TRBV6-5 combines with J gene TRBJ2-5; D remains ambiguous. This CDR3 has 13 amino acids. V lost 7 bases to trimming and J lost 1 base, with 10 bases between them. Germline assignment: CDR1 MNHEY and CDR2 SVGAGI. The CDR3 DNA sequence: TGTGCCAGCATGCTTCAGGCCCAAGAGACCCAGTACTTC. It codes for CASMLQAQETQYF.

The chain links TRBV6-6 to TRBJ1-1; the D gene is possibly TRBD1 (5 bases). V was shortened by 9 bases and J by 4 bases, with 21 bases between the two germline ends. From germline, CDR1 is MNHNY and CDR2 SVGAGI (reference sequence). CDR3 length equals 15 residues. Here the CDR3 DNA reads TGTGCCAGTAGGCGAGACTTTGGACATAGCACTGAAGCTTTCTTT. Translating gives CASRRDFGHSTEAFF.

Points on this clonotype: Here the CDR3 omits its conserved ending phenylalanine or tryptophan, so a read error is the likely source. The V gene is TRBV29-1, the J gene TRBJ1-2, with a tentative D call TRBD1 (5 bases). Germline loops: CDR1 SQVTM, CDR2 ANQGSEA. The CDR3 runs 15 residues. CDR3 in amino acids: CSVEDSGGLDYGYTL. The CDR3 DNA sequence: TGCAGTGTTGAAGATTCGGGGGGACTAGACTATGGCTACACCCTC.

Remarks on this clonotype: One end of the junction does not line up with germline, which may come from a read error. The chain uses TRBV5-5 and TRBJ2-1; weak D call: TRBD2 (5 bases). This CDR3 has 14 residues. CDR1 and CDR2 from the germline V gene are SGHKS and YYEKEE (reference sequence). The DNA of the CDR3 is TGTGCCAGCAGCTCCGGGAATTCCTACAATGAGCAGCTCTTC. Protein sequence: CASSSGNSYNEQLF.